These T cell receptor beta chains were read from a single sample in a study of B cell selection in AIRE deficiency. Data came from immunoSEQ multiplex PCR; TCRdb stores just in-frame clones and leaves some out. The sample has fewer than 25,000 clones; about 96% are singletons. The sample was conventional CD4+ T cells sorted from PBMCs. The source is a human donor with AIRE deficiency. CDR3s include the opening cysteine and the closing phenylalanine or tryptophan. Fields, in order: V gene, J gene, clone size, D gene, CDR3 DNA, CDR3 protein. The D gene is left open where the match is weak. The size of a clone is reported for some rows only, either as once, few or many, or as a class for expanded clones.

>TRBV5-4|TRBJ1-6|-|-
TGTGCCAGCCGCGAGGACAGTTATAATTCACCCCTCCACTTT
CASREDSYNSPLHF
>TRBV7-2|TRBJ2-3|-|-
TGTGCCAGCAGCTTAGTACGGGGTCCGGGAACAGATACGCAGTATTTT
CASSLVRGPGTDTQYF
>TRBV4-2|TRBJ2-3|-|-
TGTGCCAGCAGCCGCCTTTCGGACAGCGGCACAGATACGCAGTATTTT
CASSRLSDSGTDTQYF
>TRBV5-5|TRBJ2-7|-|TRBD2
TGTGCCAGCAGCTTCTATAGCGGGAGATACGAGCAGTACTTC
CASSFYSGRYEQYF
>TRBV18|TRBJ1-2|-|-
TGTGCCAGCTCGCCGGGAATCGGCGGCTACACCTTC
CASSPGIGGYTF
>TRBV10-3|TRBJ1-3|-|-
TGTGCCATCAGTGATAGGGGAAACACCATATATTTT
CAISDRGNTIYF
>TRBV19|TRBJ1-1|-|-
TGTGCCAGTAGTATAGCAGGTTCGAAGGCTTTCTTT
CASSIAGSKAFF
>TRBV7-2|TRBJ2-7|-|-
TGTGCCAGCAGCCGTTCGCCCGGACAGAATTACGAGCAGTACTTC
CASSRSPGQNYEQYF
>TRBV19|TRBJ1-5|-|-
TGTGCCAGTAGTATAGGCGCAGGGTCGGGGAATCAGCCCCAGCATTTT
CASSIGAGSGNQPQHF
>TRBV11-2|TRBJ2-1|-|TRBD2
TGTGCCAGCAGCTTAGTAAGACTAGCGGGAGTCAATGAGCAGTTCTTC
CASSLVRLAGVNEQFF
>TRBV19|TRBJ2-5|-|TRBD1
TGTGCCAGTAGTATCGACAGGGTCAAGACCCAGTACTTC
CASSIDRVKTQYF
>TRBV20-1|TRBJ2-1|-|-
TGCAGTGCTAGAGATTGGGATGAGCAGTTCTTC
CSARDWDEQFF
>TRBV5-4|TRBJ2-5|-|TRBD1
TGTGCCACCAGCATAAGGACAGGGGAAGAGACCCAGTACTTC
CATSIRTGEETQYF
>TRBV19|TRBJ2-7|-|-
TGTGCCAGTAGTATAAATACCTACGAGCAGTACTTC
CASSINTYEQYF
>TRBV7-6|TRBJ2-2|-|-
TGTGCCAGCAGCTTAGTCCCATACGGGGAGCTGTTTTTT
CASSLVPYGELFF
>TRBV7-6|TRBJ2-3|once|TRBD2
TGTGCCAGCAGCTTCTCAACTAGCGGGAGAACAGATACGCAGTATTTT
CASSFSTSGRTDTQYF
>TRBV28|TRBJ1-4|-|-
TGTGCCAGCAGGCCCATAGGAGATGATGAAAAACTGTTTTTT
CASRPIGDDEKLFF
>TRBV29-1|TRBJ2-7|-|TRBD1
TGCAGCGTTAGCGGGACAGGGAAACAATACGAGCAGTACTTC
CSVSGTGKQYEQYF
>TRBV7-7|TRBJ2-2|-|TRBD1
TGTGCTAGCAGCCCAAGGACAGGGGTGGGACACGGGGAGCTGTTTTTT
CASSPRTGVGHGELFF
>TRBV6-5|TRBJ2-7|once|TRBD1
TGTGCCAGCAGTATCCGGGACAGGGTCCACGAGCAGTACTTC
CASSIRDRVHEQYF
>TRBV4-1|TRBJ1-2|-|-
TGCGCCAGCAGCCAAGATAGGGGGTTTGGCTACACCTTC
CASSQDRGFGYTF